This T cell receptor beta chain was observed in a study of T cell repertoires in aging, cancer and after chemotherapy. TCR beta rearrangements were amplified from peripheral blood genomic DNA. The CDR3 is 12 residues long. Per the germline V gene, CDR1 is SGHVT and CDR2 is SQSDAQ. V was clipped by 1 base and J by 8 bases, with 3 bases between them. TRB rearrangements spanning V, D and J were amplified using mixed TRB-A/B primers. MiXCR was run by TCRdb on the multiplex PCR reads, yielding one entry per CDR3 protein. Counted here are approximately 9,800 distinct CDR3 sequences, approximately 35% occurring once; the ten biggest clones make up 9.9%. Study results and limitations: Untreated cancer patients had significantly lower blood TCR diversity than age-matched healthy donors. Healthy donors lost TCR diversity with age mainly through richness, cancer patients through richness and evenness.

Of note for this clonotype: What it binds is unknown.

This clonotype was obtained from a human donor in good health. The V call is TRBV7-4, the J call TRBJ1-6; no firm D call. The sequenced material came from blood. Written as DNA, the CDR3 is TGTGCCAGCAGCTTAGACGATTCACCCCTCCACTTT. Encoded protein: CASSLDDSPLHF. Complete variable domain (other parts from reference TRBV7-4 and TRBJ1-6): GAGVSQSPRYKVAKRGRDVALRCDSISGHVTLYWYRQTLGQGSEVLTYSQSDAQRDKSGRPSGRFSAERPERSVSTLKIQRTEQGDSAVYLCASSLDDSPLHFGNGTRLTVT.